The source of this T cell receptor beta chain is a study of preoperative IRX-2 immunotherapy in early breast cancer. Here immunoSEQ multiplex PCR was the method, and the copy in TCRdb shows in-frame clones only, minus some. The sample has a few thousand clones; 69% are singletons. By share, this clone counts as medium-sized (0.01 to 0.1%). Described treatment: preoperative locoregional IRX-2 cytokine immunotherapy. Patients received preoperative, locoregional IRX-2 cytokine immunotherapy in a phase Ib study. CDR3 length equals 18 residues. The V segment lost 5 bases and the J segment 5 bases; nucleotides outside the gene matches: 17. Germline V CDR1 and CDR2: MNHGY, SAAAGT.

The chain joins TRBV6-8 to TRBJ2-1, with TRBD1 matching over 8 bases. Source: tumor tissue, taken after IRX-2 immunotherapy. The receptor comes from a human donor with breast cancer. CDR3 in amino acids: CASSLLQKGQGSHNEQFF. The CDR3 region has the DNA TGTGCCAGCAGTCTTTTGCAAAAAGGACAGGGAAGTCACAATGAGCAGTTCTTC.